This T cell receptor beta chain was obtained from a study of cytomegalovirus exposure and HLA in healthy donors. This clone occurred once. The donors were part of the validation cohort, which consisted of roughly 110 subjects and was separate from the first cohort of under 850 subjects. TCRdb keeps only in-frame clones here, not all; method: immunoSEQ multiplex PCR. The table lists more than 110,000 clones, 85% to 95% of them singletons, with roughly 1.9% in the top ten. V lost 0 bases, J lost 7 bases, and 9 bases lay in between. The CDR3 extends over 14 amino acids. CDR1 and CDR2 (germline): SGHTA, FQGNSA.

This chain joins TRBV7-2 and TRBJ2-2, with a tentative D call TRBD2 (5 bases). The TCR originated in a man aged 18 to 30 in good health and CMV-seropositive. Material for sequencing was PBMCs. The CDR3 reads CASSLAGGIGELFF. In DNA form, the CDR3 reads TGTGCCAGCAGCTTAGCTGGAGGAATCGGGGAGCTGTTTTTT.